The 7 T cell receptor beta chains below all came from one sample that was sequenced in a study of blood T cell repertoires in COVID-19. This table comes from immunoSEQ multiplex PCR, and its TCRdb copy is limited to in-frame clones, with some not included. The data show approximately 250,000 clones, 80% to 90% seen once. The sample taken for sequencing was peripheral blood. The source of these receptors is a woman in her 70s with COVID-19, enrolled during active disease.

As to this clone: Its ends do not fully match the called genes, so a read error is possible. The gene calls are TRBV27 and TRBJ2-1, with TRBD1 matching over 10 bases. CDR3 length: 16 amino acids. Germline V gene lookup returns CDR1 MNHEY and CDR2 SMNVEV (reference sequence). CDR3 nucleotides: TGTGCCAGCAGTCTATCCGGGACAGGGGTTTACAATGAGCAGTTCTTC. Translated: CASSLSGTGVYNEQFF.

The rearrangement links TRBV3-1 (or the pseudogene TRBV3-2) to TRBJ1-6; D remains unclear. The CDR3 sequence is 13 residues long. Trimming removed 0 bases at V and 9 bases at J, with 6 bases between. Per the germline V gene, CDR1 is LGHDT and CDR2 is YNNKEL (reference sequence). The CDR3 sequence is CASSQDLGSPLHF. The CDR3 region has the DNA TGTGCCAGCAGCCAAGATCTAGGTTCACCCCTCCACTTT.

The rearrangement uses TRBV2 and TRBJ1-1, with D maybe TRBD1 (6 bases). The CDR3 is 14 residues long. V shed 4 bases and J shed 0 bases, with 9 bases lying between them. The V gene's germline CDR1 is SNHLY and CDR2 FYNNEI. For the CDR3, the DNA is TGTGCCAGCAGTGCAACAGGGATGAACACTGAAGCTTTCTTT. It yields the protein CASSATGMNTEAFF.

This clone was detected once. The gene calls are TRBV4-3 and TRBJ2-1, with D maybe TRBD1 (6 bases). V lost 5 bases and J 9 bases, leaving 20 bases between the germline ends. This CDR3 has 15 residues. Germline V gene data show CDR1 as LGHNA and CDR2 as YSLEER. The CDR3 reads CASSASGTRYGEQFF. The CDR3 DNA reads TGCGCCAGCAGCGCGTCCGGGACAAGGTACGGTGAGCAGTTCTTC.

CDR3: CASSWGPGSQGEKLFF. CDR3 DNA: TGCGCCAGCAGCTGGGGACCAGGGAGCCAGGGGGAAAAACTGTTTTTT. The rearrangement uses TRBV5-1 and TRBJ1-4, with D possibly matching TRBD1 (6 bases). V was clipped by 3 bases and J by 8 bases, with 20 bases between them. Germline V lookup: CDR1 SGHRS, CDR2 YFSETQ. There are 16 residues in the CDR3. The variable domain in full, with the rest retrieved from reference TRBV5-1 and TRBJ1-4, is KAGVTQTPRYLIKTRGQQVTLSCSPISGHRSVSWYQQTPGQGLQFLFEYFSETQRNKGNFPGRFSGRQFSNSRSEMNVSTLELGDSALYLCASSWGPGSQGEKLFFGSGTQLSVL.

CDR3 sequence: CASSVVREYGELFF. The CDR3 DNA reads TGTGCCAGCAGCGTAGTTAGGGAGTACGGGGAGCTGTTTTTT. The chain links TRBV9 to TRBJ2-2, with D maybe TRBD2 (5 bases). The CDR3 consists of 14 residues. Trimming took off 0 bases at V and 7 bases at J, with 10 bases between the two ends. CDR1 and CDR2 (germline): SGDLS, YYNGEE.

The V and J genes are TRBV6-1 and TRBJ2-7; D is undetermined. V shed 2 bases and J shed 0 bases, with 11 bases lying between them. Germline CDR1 MNHNS, CDR2 SASEGT. The CDR3 totals 15 residues. Written as DNA, the CDR3 is TGTGCCAGCAGTGAATGGGTGCAGCGCTCCTACGAGCAGTACTTC. Translated: CASSEWVQRSYEQYF.